This TCR beta chain was captured in a study of T cells in Graves' hyperthyroidism and ophthalmopathy. Study-level results: Ophthalmopathy was identified by the model a median about seven months ahead of onset. Researchers found most expanded thyroid clonotypes above 0.001 in blood as well.

J gave up 2 bases and V 8 bases, and 5 bases lay outside the gene matches. Germline V gene data show CDR1 as MNHEY and CDR2 as SMNVEV (reference sequence). The CDR3 is 14 amino acids. This clonotype was observed many times. Its antigen is undetermined. Based on clinical symptoms, serum thyroxine and TRAb, thyroid ultrasound and orbital computed tomography, diagnoses were reached. Amplified TCR beta CDR3 regions derived from RNA transcripts. Researchers ran a first-round RT-PCR on the TCR CDR3 using the HTBI primer set. From the multiplex PCR reads, TCRdb called clonotypes with MiXCR, one entry per CDR3 protein. Of around 620,000 distinct CDR3 sequences listed, around 14% are singletons.

This receptor was taken from a woman aged 18 to 35 with Graves' ophthalmopathy. The chain is built from TRBV27 and TRBJ2-2; TRBD2 matches 7 bases. The material sequenced was blood. CDR3 nucleotide sequence: TGTGCCAGCCAGAGCGGGACCAACACCGGGGAGCTGTTTTTT. Translating it yields CASQSGTNTGELFF.